This entry is about one T cell receptor (beta chain). Antigen: not known. This specimen comes from a study of cytomegalovirus exposure and HLA in healthy donors. Study-level findings and limits: Researchers reported that three CMV-associated chains were confirmed in vitro as CMV antigen-specific.

The germline gives CDR1 SEHNR, CDR2 FQNEAQ (reference sequence). The CDR3 loop spans 14 amino acids. Deletions cut 6 bases from V and 6 bases from J, with 12 bases between. Method: immunoSEQ multiplex PCR; TCRdb's copy keeps in-frame clones and lacks some. The table lists about 360,000 clones, roughly 90% of them singletons. The material sequenced was PBMCs. The V call is TRBV7-9, the J call TRBJ1-6; D gene uncertain. The TCR was taken from a woman younger than 30 in good health and CMV-seronegative. In nucleotides, the CDR3 is TGTGCCAGCAGGCCCGGGGTAGTTAATTCACCCCTCCACTTT. This encodes CASRPGVVNSPLHF.